This paragraph reports one T cell receptor delta chain. TCRdb lists the protein of a much larger clone for this DNA, which differs at residue 11, so this is likely a read error; the protein given here is translated from the DNA itself. TCRdb called clones from the multiplex PCR reads again using CATT. The table shows about 57,000 delta-chain clones, with around 1.7% occurring only once. The sample is drawn from a study of γδ T cells in repeated Plasmodium falciparum infection. CDR1 is TSWWSYY, CDR2 QGS, per germline. The CDR3 has 12 amino acids. Bulk repertoires came from Vgamma9/Vdelta2+ or Vdelta2-negative gammadelta T cells flow-sorted from PBMC.

This receptor was identified in a pool of human donors (malaria-infected and uninfected, not separated). The V gene is TRDV1; the J gene was not called. The source material was gamma-delta T cells from blood. The CDR3 is CALGEPSDKLTF. DNA of the CDR3: TGTGCTCTTGGGGAACCCTCCGATAAACTCACCTTT.